These 8 T cell receptor beta chains were all obtained from the same sample, sequenced in a study of blood T cells in healthy people across ages. Next came a second PCR, run for about 6 to 12 cycles, which used a sample-barcoded 5' primer along with a J-beta primer mix. TCRdb redid the calling of the 5' RACE reads with MiXCR, one entry per CDR3 protein. The sample holds roughly 1.7 million distinct CDR3 sequences; roughly 30% are singletons and the top ten take about 11%. The sample consisted of blood. The origin of the receptors is a woman aged 25 to 39 in good health.

In this sample, this clonotype turned up a few times. The chain uses TRBV7-9 and TRBJ2-4; D uncertain. Per the germline V gene, CDR1 is SEHNR and CDR2 is FQNEAQ (reference sequence). The CDR3 covers 11 residues. V lost 1 base and J 8 bases, leaving 3 bases between the germline ends. CDR3 in DNA: TGTGCCAGCAGCTTAGGTCACATTCAGTACTTC. This encodes CASSLGHIQYF.

This clonotype was seen a few times. V usage is TRBV20-1 and J usage is TRBJ2-1; TRBD2 agrees at 14 bases. Germline CDR1 DFQATT, CDR2 SNEGSKA (reference sequence). The CDR3 sequence is 14 residues long. The chain's CDR3 is CSGFGTSGSNEQFF. For the CDR3, the DNA is TGCAGCGGGTTCGGGACTAGCGGGAGTAATGAGCAGTTCTTC.

The CDR3 nucleotides are TGTGCCAGCAGCGTCGGGACTAGCGGAAACACAGATACGCAGTATTTT. As protein: CASSVGTSGNTDTQYF. The chain carries TRBV7-9 and TRBJ2-3, with TRBD2 matching 11 bases. The CDR3 is 16 residues long. Germline V gene lookup returns CDR1 SEHNR and CDR2 FQNEAQ (reference sequence). The V segment lost 5 bases and the J segment 2 bases; nucleotides outside the gene matches: 6.

In regard to this clonotype: Just one base apart from a much larger clone, this may be a read error. The chain is built from TRBV28 and TRBJ2-7; 13 nucleotides line up with TRBD2. The CDR3 totals 14 residues. Germline V lookup: CDR1 MDHEN, CDR2 SYDVKM. CDR3 nucleotide sequence: TGTGTCAGCAGCGGGACTAGCGGGAAGAGAACCCAGTACTTC. It specifies CVSSGTSGKRTQYF.

In the case of this clonotype: This may be a read error, as it is one base from a much larger clone. The chain uses TRBV20-1 and TRBJ2-7, with 12 bases aligning to TRBD2. This CDR3 comprises 15 residues. The V gene's germline CDR1 is DFQATT and CDR2 SNEGSKA (reference sequence). CDR3 region: CSARDRLAGDYKQYF. In DNA, the CDR3 is TGCAGTGCTAGAGATCGACTAGCGGGAGACTACAAGCAGTACTTC.

The chain links TRBV9 to TRBJ2-7, with a tentative D call TRBD1 (6 bases). This CDR3 region has 13 residues. Trimming pared 3 bases from V and 5 bases from J, leaving 12 bases between. Germline V gene sequence: CDR1 SGDLS, CDR2 YYNGEE. The CDR3 spells CASSAEGTNEQYF. The DNA of the CDR3 is TGTGCCAGCAGCGCTGAGGGGACAAACGAGCAGTACTTC.

This clonotype occurred a few times. V is TRBV10-3 and J is TRBJ1-2; no firm D call. CDR3 length equals 14 residues. Germline V gives CDR1 ENHRY, CDR2 SYGVKD. The V and J ends lost 8 bases and 8 bases respectively, with 21 bases between them. In nucleotides, the CDR3 is TGTGCCATCCCTTCGAGCGCGACAAGGGAAGGCTACACCTTC. This codes for CAIPSSATREGYTF.

This clonotype was counted only a few times. V usage is TRBV20-1 and J usage is TRBJ2-1; 9 nucleotides match TRBD2. The CDR3 runs 17 residues. Germline-derived CDR1 and CDR2 are DFQATT and SNEGSKA (reference sequence). Trimming at V came to 6 bases and at J to 8 bases, leaving 20 bases not matched to a gene. The CDR3, as DNA: TGCAGTGCACCCCCAAGTTTCAGCGGGGGGCTTCTCGATGAGCAGTTCTTC. Protein sequence: CSAPPSFSGGLLDEQFF.